This entry lists 16 T cell receptor beta chains sequenced from one sample in a study of blood T cells in healthy people across ages. With a J-beta primer mix and a sample-barcoded 5' primer, a second PCR ran roughly 6 to 11 cycles. TCRdb redid the calling of the 5' RACE reads with MiXCR, one entry per CDR3 protein. The sample lists 700,000 to 900,000 distinct CDR3 sequences; less than 70% were seen once. The sequenced sample consisted of blood. The receptor set was obtained from an elderly man in good health.

J is TRBJ1-2 and V is TRBV10-3; a possible D gene is TRBD1 (6 bases). This CDR3 region has 12 residues. V was clipped by 5 bases and J by 8 bases, with 12 bases between them. Germline V lookup: CDR1 ENHRY, CDR2 SYGVKD. The CDR3 sequence is CAISQGPAGYTF. The CDR3 DNA sequence: TGTGCCATCAGTCAGGGGCCGGCGGGCTACACCTTC.

The chain joins TRBV5-1 to TRBJ2-5; TRBD2 agrees at 10 bases. Germline loops: CDR1 SGHRS, CDR2 YFSETQ. V lost 4 bases, J lost 3 bases, and 3 bases stayed unmatched. CDR3 size: 14 residues. The CDR3 spells CASSTGTSEETQYF. As DNA, the CDR3 is TGCGCCAGCAGCACCGGGACTAGCGAAGAGACCCAGTACTTC. Full variable domain (rest looked up from reference TRBV5-1 and TRBJ2-5): KAGVTQTPRYLIKTRGQQVTLSCSPISGHRSVSWYQQTPGQGLQFLFEYFSETQRNKGNFPGRFSGRQFSNSRSEMNVSTLELGDSALYLCASSTGTSEETQYFGPGTRLLVL.

This chain joins TRBV10-3 and TRBJ2-4; D is possibly TRBD2 (5 bases). Per the germline V gene, CDR1 is ENHRY and CDR2 is SYGVKD. Trimming removed 5 bases from V and 2 bases from J, with 16 bases in between. This CDR3 is 16 amino acids long. Written as DNA, the CDR3 is TGTGCCATCAGTCCCAGCGGTTCTTACACCAAAAACATTCAGTACTTC. Amino acids: CAISPSGSYTKNIQYF.

In this sample, this clonotype turned up a few times. The V call is TRBV29-1, the J call TRBJ1-4, with D possibly matching TRBD1 (5 bases). V shed 7 bases and J shed 8 bases, with 14 bases lying between them. Per the germline V gene, CDR1 is SQVTM and CDR2 is ANQGSEA. This CDR3 has 12 residues. DNA for the CDR3: TGCAGCGCCCCCGACAGTTCCGAAAAACTGTTTTTT. It is translated as CSAPDSSEKLFF.

The DNA for the CDR3 is TGTGCCAGCAGCTTTCGGCACAGGGATTTCGGTGAGCAGTTCTTC. It is translated as CASSFRHRDFGEQFF. This chain links TRBV7-2 with TRBJ2-1; a weak D match, TRBD1 (6 bases). V lost 3 bases and J lost 9, with 18 bases in between. Germline V gives CDR1 SGHTA, CDR2 FQGNSA. The CDR3 is made up of 15 amino acids.

Only a few counts were recorded for this clonotype. The chain combines TRBV20-1 with TRBJ2-4, with D perhaps given as TRBD1 or TRBD2 (6 bases each). The closer fit of TRBJ2-7 to the DNA end suggests the J call may be wrong. Germline V gene lookup returns CDR1 DFQATT and CDR2 SNEGSKA (reference sequence). This CDR3 has 15 amino acids. Here the CDR3 reads CSAVPPGADTYEQYF. As DNA, the CDR3 is TGCAGTGCTGTACCTCCGGGGGCAGATACCTACGAGCAGTACTTC.

This chain joins TRBV20-1 and TRBJ1-2; D might be TRBD1 (5 bases). Per the germline V gene, CDR1 is DFQATT and CDR2 is SNEGSKA (reference sequence). V gave up 4 bases and J gave up 1 base, with 13 bases separating them. The CDR3 sequence is 14 residues long. The DNA for the CDR3 is TGCAGTGCTACCGACAGCGCTCGTAACTATGGCTACACCTTC. This translates into CSATDSARNYGYTF.

The V gene is TRBV5-1, the J gene TRBJ1-2; tentative D call: TRBD1 (6 bases). With 5 bases removed from V and 2 bases from J, the gap between germline ends came to 13 bases. Germline V gene lookup returns CDR1 SGHRS and CDR2 YFSETQ. The CDR3 runs to 14 residues. The CDR3 DNA follows: TGCGCCAGCAGGGATCTGGGGGCGAACTATGGCTACACCTTC. As protein: CASRDLGANYGYTF.

The chain uses TRBV7-9 and TRBJ2-2, with TRBD1 matching 8 bases. J was trimmed by 5 bases and V by 5 bases; bases with no gene match: 4. Germline CDR1 reads SEHNR; CDR2 reads FQNEAQ (reference sequence). This CDR3 region has 14 residues. The CDR3 DNA reads as TGTGCCAGCAGCGCGGGACAGGAGACCGGGGAGCTGTTTTTT. This sequence encodes CASSAGQETGELFF.

The J gene is TRBJ2-7, the V gene TRBV5-1, with 8 bases aligning to TRBD1. This CDR3 is 16 amino acids long. Trimming took 4 bases from V and 2 from J; bases not matched to a gene: 11. From germline, CDR1 is SGHRS and CDR2 YFSETQ. The CDR3 region has the DNA TGCGCCAGCAGCACCGACAGGGGCACGGATACCTACGAGCAGTACTTC. It specifies CASSTDRGTDTYEQYF.

The J gene is TRBJ2-3, the V gene TRBV29-1; D assignment may be TRBD1 or TRBD2 (5 bases each). The CDR3 spans 13 residues. V lost 5 bases, J lost 8 bases, and 17 bases lay in between. In germline, CDR1 is SQVTM, CDR2 ANQGSEA. The CDR3 sequence: CSVHASVGVTQYF. In DNA, the CDR3 is TGCAGCGTTCATGCGAGCGTGGGGGTTACGCAGTATTTT.

V gene TRBV6-5 combines with J gene TRBJ1-2, with 7 bases lining up with TRBD1. Germline V gives CDR1 MNHEY, CDR2 SVGAGI. The CDR3 extends over 15 amino acids. V shed 1 base and J 7 bases; nucleotides not matched to a gene: 9. CDR3 in amino acids: CASSYWGQGEVGYTF. DNA for the CDR3: TGTGCCAGCAGTTACTGGGGGCAGGGGGAGGTTGGCTACACCTTC.

The table lists this clonotype with a few counts. This rearrangement joins TRBV12-3 or TRBV12-4 to TRBJ1-2; D ambiguous. The length of the CDR3 is 13 residues. The V end lost 4 bases, the J end lost 5 bases, and 11 bases lay between the germline ends. The CDR3 spells CASSSPSKYGYTF. Written as DNA, the CDR3 is TGTGCCAGCAGTTCCCCCTCCAAATATGGCTACACCTTC.

The chain has TRBV28 and TRBJ2-7; 7 bases fit TRBD2. From germline, CDR1 is MDHEN and CDR2 SYDVKM. Trimming removed 3 bases from V and 0 bases from J; junction bases left unmatched: 5. The CDR3 loop spans 15 amino acids. The CDR3 loop reads CASSLEREVSYEQYF. The CDR3 nucleotides are TGTGCCAGCAGTTTGGAGCGGGAAGTCTCCTACGAGCAGTACTTC.

The sample holds a few counts of this clonotype. The rearrangement joins TRBV29-1 to TRBJ2-1; 10 bases map to TRBD1. V lost 5 bases and J lost 8; bases outside the gene matches: 3. This CDR3 has 12 amino acids. CDR1 and CDR2 from the germline V gene are SQVTM and ANQGSEA. In DNA form, the CDR3 reads TGCAGCGTTCGACAGGGGGCGGATGAGCAGTTCTTC. Its translation: CSVRQGADEQFF.

V and J are TRBV6-5 and TRBJ2-5; no firm D call. CDR1 is MNHEY and CDR2 is SVGAGI in the germline V gene. The V end lost 6 bases, the J end lost 6 bases, and 14 bases lay between the germline ends. CDR3 length: 13 residues. CDR3 protein: CASSPGSFQTQYF. CDR3 sequence (DNA): TGTGCCAGCAGCCCGGGCTCTTTCCAGACCCAGTACTTC.